This TCR beta chain was profiled in a study of T cells in Graves' hyperthyroidism and ophthalmopathy. Amplified TCR beta CDR3 regions derived from RNA transcripts. The HTBI primer set drove a first-round RT-PCR of the TCR CDR3. TCRdb reprocessed the multiplex PCR reads with MiXCR, giving one entry per CDR3 protein. The data hold around 610,000 distinct CDR3 sequences, with approximately 14% observed a single time. This clonotype was recorded many times. The CDR3 is 15 residues long. J was trimmed by 5 bases and V by 6 bases; bases with no gene match: 7. Germline CDR1 is SGHNT and CDR2 is YENEEA. Sequenced sample: blood. The V call is TRBV11-3, the J call TRBJ2-7; 13 nucleotides agree with TRBD2. This TCR was recovered from a woman in her thirties or forties with Graves' ophthalmopathy. The CDR3 DNA sequence: TGTGCCAGCAGTCTCGGACTAGCGGGAGATCACGAGCAGTACTTC. It encodes CASSLGLAGDHEQYF.